The clone carrying this T cell receptor beta chain showed up just once. These data originate in a study of blood T cell repertoires in COVID-19. Cohort placement rested on clinical history that participants reported themselves. There are 13 residues in the CDR3. Authors' data handling: The authors estimated nucleated cell counts from reference gene primer amplification. Only in-frame clones appear in the TCRdb table, and some are missing; sequencing was by immunoSEQ multiplex PCR. Clone size and V and J calls were adopted from that table, with D and trimming inferred from the DNA. The data hold about 180,000 clones, with roughly 88% observed a single time.

The sample consisted of PBMCs or T cells enriched from blood (not recorded which). The rearrangement links TRBV21-1 to TRBJ2-7; the table calls TRBD1, which could not be checked here. TRBV21-1 is reported as a pseudogene. The TCR was taken from a woman aged 25 to 39 who had recovered from COVID-19. The CDR3 DNA reads TGTGCCAGCATTCAAGGGGTTAGCCACGAGCAGTACTTC. It translates to CASIQGVSHEQYF.